Given below is one TCR beta chain in context. Antigen specificity is unknown. Other DNA sequences from this sample encode an identical CDR3 as well. This record belongs to a study of T cell responses to AZD1222 COVID-19 vaccine. General study points: Among those given AZD1222, only five to seven were seropositive at baseline.

Profiling relied on immunoSEQ multiplex PCR, and the TCRdb table lists in-frame clones only, not all of them. The sample has around 84,000 clones, more than 70% seen once. V was shortened by 8 bases and J by 8 bases, with 13 bases between the two germline ends. Germline assignment: CDR1 ENHRY and CDR2 SYGVKD. The CDR3 has 13 amino acids. Sequencing was performed on peripheral blood, taken on day 0 of AZD1222 vaccination. The source of this sequence is an adult in good health. The rearrangement uses TRBV10-3 and TRBJ1-6; the D is unclear. CDR3 residues: CAIVEDLDSPLHF. CDR3 in DNA: TGTGCCATCGTCGAGGATTTGGATTCACCCCTCCACTTT.